The rows below give T cell receptor beta chains drawn from one sample of a study of T cells in Graves' hyperthyroidism and ophthalmopathy. TCRdb re-called the multiplex PCR reads with MiXCR, one entry per CDR3 protein. The sample includes 500,000 to 750,000 distinct CDR3 sequences, around 45% seen only once; the top ten take around 7.7%. Specimen: peripheral blood or thyroid tissue (not recorded which). The origin of the receptors is a woman under 30 with Graves' hyperthyroidism. CDR3s include the opening cysteine and the closing phenylalanine or tryptophan. The order of the fields is CDR3 DNA, CDR3 protein, V gene, D gene, J gene, clone size. A D gene is named only where the DNA matches it firmly. The listing skips clone size in some rows; elsewhere it reads once, few, many or a size class.

DNA: TGTGCCAGCAGCCCTCCCGGGACTGAAGAGCAGTACTTC
CDR3: CASSPPGTEEQYF
V: TRBV9
D: -
J: TRBJ2-7
size: many

DNA: TGTGCCAGCAGTGAAAGGCGGGGCCTAAATCAGCCCCAGCATTTT
CDR3: CASSERRGLNQPQHF
V: TRBV2
D: -
J: TRBJ1-5
size: many

DNA: TGTGCCAGCAGCCAAGATGGGTCTTACTACGAGCAGTACTTC
CDR3: CASSQDGSYYEQYF
V: TRBV3-1
D: -
J: TRBJ2-7
size: -

DNA: TGCGCCAGCAGCCCCCACCGGGGCACAGGTCGACAGCCCCAGCATTTT
CDR3: CASSPHRGTGRQPQHF
V: TRBV7-9
D: -
J: TRBJ1-5
size: -

DNA: TGCGCCAGCAGTACTGACAATGGTGGCTACACCTTC
CDR3: CASSTDNGGYTF
V: TRBV5-1
D: -
J: TRBJ1-2
size: many

DNA: TGTGCCAGCAGCCCCCCTGGGGGAAGCTCCTACAATGAGCAGTTCTTC
CDR3: CASSPPGGSSYNEQFF
V: TRBV7-3
D: -
J: TRBJ2-1
size: -

DNA: TGTGCCAGCAGCAAAGTGGCACTCAACACTGAAGCTTTCTTT
CDR3: CASSKVALNTEAFF
V: TRBV5-8
D: -
J: TRBJ1-1
size: many

DNA: TGTGCCAGCTCACAACGACAGGGGGGTGGCACTGAAGCTTTCTTT
CDR3: CASSQRQGGGTEAFF
V: TRBV9
D: TRBD1
J: TRBJ1-1
size: -

DNA: TGTGCCACCAGTGACCCGGCGGGAACTAATGAAAAACTGTTTTTT
CDR3: CATSDPAGTNEKLFF
V: TRBV24-1
D: -
J: TRBJ1-4
size: many

DNA: TGTGCCAGCAGCAATGCGGACAGCCAAGAGACCCAGTACTTC
CDR3: CASSNADSQETQYF
V: TRBV12-3/TRBV12-4
D: -
J: TRBJ2-5
size: many

DNA: TGCAGCAGTGAAGTGGCTGCCCTCCAAGAGACCCAGTACTTC
CDR3: CSSEVAALQETQYF
V: TRBV29-1
D: -
J: TRBJ2-5
size: -

DNA: TGCGCCAGCAGCTTGGTGCAGAACACCGGGGAGCTGTTTTTT
CDR3: CASSLVQNTGELFF
V: TRBV5-1
D: -
J: TRBJ2-2
size: many

DNA: TGTGCTAGCAGCTCAAACAGGGAGGATACGCAGTATTTT
CDR3: CASSSNREDTQYF
V: TRBV7-7
D: -
J: TRBJ2-3
size: -

DNA: TGCGCCAGCAGCCCCCGAGGGGCGGGGGCCGGTGACTACGAGCAGTACTTC
CDR3: CASSPRGAGAGDYEQYF
V: TRBV7-2
D: -
J: TRBJ2-7
size: few

DNA: TGTGCCAGCAGCAGCTACAGGGTTGAAGCTTTCTTT
CDR3: CASSSYRVEAFF
V: TRBV7-9
D: -
J: TRBJ1-1
size: once